This T cell receptor beta chain was observed in a study of blood T cell repertoires in COVID-19. At the level of the study: Sources were T cells, B-cell-depleted T cells, or PBMCs; the material itself was cDNA or gDNA.

The V gene end was trimmed by 8 bases and the J gene end by 2 bases; junction bases not matched to a gene: 4. From germline, CDR1 is LNHDA and CDR2 SQIVND (reference sequence). This CDR3 has 14 amino acids. In the study's own analysis: Amplification of reference gene primers provided the estimated nucleated cell counts. The data were produced by immunoSEQ multiplex PCR, yet TCRdb's version contains in-frame clones alone and is incomplete. That table gives V, J and clone size, and the DNA gave D and trimming. Found here are 300,000 to 350,000 clones, around 86% of them singletons; the top ten hold around 6%. Patients from Seattle were sampled longitudinally, starting during active infection.

Sequencing used peripheral blood. The chain combines TRBV19 with TRBJ2-1, with TRBD2 matching 9 bases. The sequence derives from a woman between 45 and 60 years old with COVID-19, enrolled during active disease. The DNA for the CDR3 is TGTGCCAGTCAGACTAGCGGAGCCTACAATGAGCAGTTCTTC. It is translated as CASQTSGAYNEQFF.